Each of the 19 T cell receptor beta chains below was sequenced from the same sample in a study of blood T cells in healthy people across ages. Alongside a J-beta primer mix, a sample-barcoded 5' primer served in a second PCR lasting 7 to 11 cycles. TCRdb used MiXCR to reprocess the 5' RACE reads, holding one entry per CDR3 protein. This sample has fewer than 900,000 distinct CDR3 sequences, with approximately 50% found just once. Sequencing was performed on blood. The receptors were gathered from a woman aged 60 to 75 in good health.

The CDR3 sequence: CSTLLWGYNEQFF. As DNA, the CDR3 is TGCAGCACATTACTCTGGGGCTACAATGAGCAGTTCTTC. This chain uses TRBV20-1 with TRBJ2-1; D unresolved. The germline V gene has CDR1 DFQATT and CDR2 SNEGSKA (reference sequence). The length of the CDR3 is 13 residues.

V and J are TRBV7-9 and TRBJ2-2; D call uncertain. Trimming pared 1 base from V and 6 bases from J, leaving 9 bases between. The CDR3 runs to 14 residues. Germline V CDR1 and CDR2: SEHNR, FQNEAQ (reference sequence). The CDR3 sequence: CASSLEIASGELFF. The CDR3 DNA sequence: TGTGCCAGCAGCTTAGAAATTGCCTCCGGGGAGCTGTTTTTT.

The V and J genes are TRBV9 and TRBJ2-5; D could derive from TRBD1 or TRBD2 (5 bases each). The CDR3 sequence is 17 residues long. Deletions cut 4 bases from V and 5 bases from J, with 24 bases between. Germline V gene lookup returns CDR1 SGDLS and CDR2 YYNGEE. The chain's CDR3 is CASSSTTFGDPGETQYF. CDR3 bases: TGTGCCAGCAGCAGCACAACTTTTGGGGACCCTGGGGAGACCCAGTACTTC.

This clonotype was found once. The chain recombines TRBV24-1 with TRBJ2-1, with D unclear. The CDR3 sequence is 11 residues long. Germline CDR1 is KGHDR and CDR2 is SFDVKD. V lost 3 bases to trimming and J lost 9 bases, with 5 bases between them. The CDR3 loop reads CATSDPFEQFF. The CDR3 DNA follows: TGTGCCACCAGTGATCCCTTTGAGCAGTTCTTC.

This clonotype was detected ten times or more. The J gene is TRBJ2-7, the V gene TRBV4-3; 8 bases match TRBD2. The CDR3 loop spans 19 amino acids. Germline V gene sequence: CDR1 LGHNA, CDR2 YSLEER. The ends lost 3 bases at V and 4 bases at J; junction bases unmatched: 20. The CDR3 loop reads CASSQAGILTSGRSYEQYF. CDR3 sequence (DNA): TGCGCCAGCAGCCAGGCGGGCATACTGACGAGCGGGAGATCATACGAGCAGTACTTC.

The table lists this clonotype with a few counts. CDR3: CASSLDRNEAFF. The CDR3 DNA reads as TGTGCCAGCAGCTTAGACCGGAATGAAGCTTTCTTT. The chain has TRBV7-9 and TRBJ1-1; D gene unclear. The CDR3 is 12 amino acids. From germline, CDR1 is SEHNR and CDR2 FQNEAQ (reference sequence). Trimming removed 1 base from V and 7 bases from J, with 7 bases in between.

CDR3 DNA: TGTGCCAGCAGCCCGTTAGGGCGGGAGGGGTACGAGCAGTACTTC. Translation: CASSPLGREGYEQYF. The rearrangement joins TRBV7-2 to TRBJ2-7; 9 nucleotides line up with TRBD2. Germline V gives CDR1 SGHTA, CDR2 FQGNSA. V lost 5 bases and J lost 4; bases outside the gene matches: 9. The CDR3 is 15 amino acids. The full variable domain, in which reference TRBV7-2 and TRBJ2-7 provide the parts outside the CDR3, is GAGVSQSPSNKVTEKGKDVELRCDPISGHTALYWYRQSLGQGLEFLIYFQGNSAPDKSGLPSDRFSAERTGGSVSTLTIQRTQQEDSAVYLCASSPLGREGYEQYFGPGTRLTVT.

This chain joins TRBV9 and TRBJ2-4; D is perhaps TRBD1 (6 bases). CDR1 SGDLS and CDR2 YYNGEE come from the germline V gene. CDR3 length: 15 residues. V lost 4 bases, J lost 3 bases, and 14 bases lay in between. CDR3 coding DNA: TGTGCCAGCAGCTTCAGGGGACGGGGCAAAAACATTCAGTACTTC. This gives the protein CASSFRGRGKNIQYF. The entire variable domain, with the rest obtained from reference TRBV9 and TRBJ2-4, is as follows: DSGVTQTPKHLITATGQRVTLRCSPRSGDLSVYWYQQSLDQGLQFLIQYYNGEERAKGNILERFSAQQFPDLHSELNLSSLELGDSALYFCASSFRGRGKNIQYFGAGTRLSVL.

In DNA, the CDR3 is TGTGCCTGGGGTCCCCGGGGGGCGCGCACAGATACGCAGTATTTT. This gives the protein CAWGPRGARTDTQYF. This rearrangement joins TRBV30 to TRBJ2-3, with D perhaps matching TRBD2 (7 bases). The ends were cut back, 5 bases at V and 1 base at J, with 16 bases in the middle. In germline, CDR1 is GTSNPN, CDR2 SVGIG (reference sequence). This CDR3 is 15 amino acids long.

There are a few counts of this clonotype. This may be a read error: a much more frequent sequence differs by one nucleotide. The V gene is TRBV5-1, the J gene TRBJ2-7; TRBD2 aligns across 10 bases. V was pared by 0 bases and J by 7 bases, with 7 bases of the junction left unmatched. Per the germline V gene, CDR1 is SGHRS and CDR2 is YFSETQ. This CDR3 is 15 amino acids long. CDR3 region: CASSLVASGRNEQYF. The CDR3 DNA is TGCGCCAGCAGCTTGGTGGCTAGCGGGAGAAATGAGCAGTACTTC.

Concerning this clonotype itself: Germline is not matched at one junction end, which may reflect a read error. The V gene is TRBV20-1, the J gene TRBJ2-5; 8 nucleotides align to TRBD1. The CDR3 totals 15 residues. Germline V gene sequence: CDR1 DFQATT, CDR2 SNEGSKA (reference sequence). This chain's CDR3 is CSTRDLTGGFETQYF. The DNA for the CDR3 is TGCAGTACTAGAGATCTAACAGGGGGTTTCGAGACCCAGTACTTC.

Concerning this clonotype: A read error may explain this, as a much larger clone is one base away. This chain uses TRBV10-3 with TRBJ1-1; 9 bases fit TRBD1. There are 13 residues in the CDR3. Germline-derived CDR1 and CDR2 are ENHRY and SYGVKD. The CDR3 coding sequence is TGTGCCATCAGGTCGACAGGGGGAGAGGAAGATTTCTTT. Translating it yields CAIRSTGGEEDFF.

The V call is TRBV4-3, the J call TRBJ2-5; weak D call: TRBD2 (5 bases). Germline V lookup: CDR1 LGHNA, CDR2 YSLEER. The CDR3 totals 14 residues. Trimming removed 4 bases from V and 3 bases from J, with 12 bases in between. In DNA, the CDR3 is TGCGCCAGCAGCCCTGGACTCTTAGAAGAGACCCAGTACTTC. It is translated as CASSPGLLEETQYF.

This clonotype was recorded a few times. V is TRBV30 and J is TRBJ2-7, with D possibly being TRBD1 (6 bases). Trimming took 0 bases from V and 0 from J, leaving 6 bases between them. The CDR3 totals 13 residues. Germline V CDR1 and CDR2: GTSNPN, SVGIG (reference sequence). The CDR3 loop reads CAWSVQGSYEQYF. CDR3 sequence (DNA): TGTGCCTGGAGTGTACAGGGCTCCTACGAGCAGTACTTC. Based on the CDR3 plus reference TRBV30 and TRBJ2-7, the full variable domain is SQTIHQWPATLVQPVGSPLSLECTVEGTSNPNLYWYRQAAGRGLQLLFYSVGIGQISSEVPQNLSASRPQDRQFILSSKKLLLSDSGFYLCAWSVQGSYEQYFGPGTRLTVT.

This clonotype has at least ten counts. The chain links TRBV29-1 to TRBJ2-7, with 9 bases identical to TRBD2. Germline-derived CDR1 and CDR2 are SQVTM and ANQGSEA. The V segment lost 3 bases and the J segment 5 bases; nucleotides outside the gene matches: 5. The CDR3 loop spans 13 amino acids. The CDR3 DNA is TGCAGCGTTGAGCTGTCTAGCGGGAACGAGCAGTACTTC. Encoded protein: CSVELSSGNEQYF.

This clonotype showed up just a few times. The V and J genes are TRBV7-2 and TRBJ2-7; D is ambiguous. The V end lost 4 bases, the J end lost 7 bases, and 14 bases lay between the germline ends. The CDR3 runs to 13 residues. Germline V CDR1 and CDR2: SGHTA, FQGNSA. In nucleotides, the CDR3 is TGTGCCAGCAGCTCGAACATGGGTGTTGAGCAGTACTTC. It codes for CASSSNMGVEQYF.

Written as DNA, the CDR3 is TGTGCCACCAGTGACCCTACGACTAGCTTAAACATTCAGTACTTC. This translates into CATSDPTTSLNIQYF. The genes are TRBV24-1 and TRBJ2-4; 7 bases match TRBD2. The CDR3 runs 15 residues. Losses at the gene ends were 4 bases for V and 6 bases for J; bases not matched to a gene: 8. CDR1 is KGHDR, CDR2 SFDVKD, per germline.

The J gene is TRBJ2-1, the V gene TRBV29-1; no clear D gene. The CDR3 loop spans 13 amino acids. Germline V CDR1 and CDR2: SQVTM, ANQGSEA. V lost 5 bases and J lost 5, with 13 bases in between. CDR3 sequence: CSVPRAGDNEQFF. The CDR3 DNA sequence: TGCAGCGTTCCTAGGGCAGGAGACAATGAGCAGTTCTTC.

This clonotype was seen only a few times. The V gene is TRBV13, the J gene TRBJ1-4, with a possible D match to TRBD1 (6 bases). Per germline, CDR1 PRHDT and CDR2 FYEKMQ (reference sequence). Between the trimmed V and J ends, which lost 5 bases and 10 bases, there was a span of 14 bases. This CDR3 spans 13 amino acids. The CDR3 region is CASSGTVGGKLFF. DNA for the CDR3: TGTGCCAGCAGCGGGACGGTAGGGGGAAAACTGTTTTTT.